This T cell receptor beta chain was recorded in a study of T cells in Graves' hyperthyroidism and ophthalmopathy. Amplified regions were TCR beta CDR3 sequences from RNA transcripts. A first-round RT-PCR of the TCR CDR3 used the HTBI primer set. From the multiplex PCR reads, TCRdb called clonotypes with MiXCR, one entry per CDR3 protein. The table has fewer than 650,000 distinct CDR3 sequences, more than 11% seen once. This CDR3 contains 13 residues. V lost 7 bases and J lost 1, with 10 bases in between. Germline CDR1 is ENHRY and CDR2 is SYGVKD. The V gene is TRBV10-3, the J gene TRBJ1-1; tentative D call: TRBD1 (5 bases). The origin of this receptor is a woman aged 25 to 45 with Graves' hyperthyroidism that later progressed to Graves' ophthalmopathy. The sequenced material came from blood. CDR3 sequence (DNA): TGTGCCATCACCCAACAGGAGAACACTGAAGCTTTCTTT. Translation: CAITQQENTEAFF.